The 24 T cell receptor beta chains listed next were all sequenced from one sample in a study of shared clonotypes between healthy human individuals. Repertoires were generated with immunoSEQ multiplex PCR, while TCRdb's copy carries only in-frame clones and drops some. The table records 2,500,000 or so clones, under 95% of them present only once. Sequenced input: naive CD4+ T cells from PBMCs. The subset was: CD45RA+ positively selected. All receptors derive from a man aged 18-30 years in good health. Some clones in this sample may be carry-over from other donors' samples.

J is TRBJ1-1 and V is TRBV28; 9 bases align to TRBD1. There are 16 residues in the CDR3. V shed 3 bases, J shed 5 bases, and the junction held 10 bases outside the gene matches. Germline loops: CDR1 MDHEN, CDR2 SYDVKM. CDR3 DNA sequence: TGTGCCAGCAGTTTCACCGGGACAGGGAAGGGGACTGAAGCTTTCTTT. Protein sequence: CASSFTGTGKGTEAFF.

This clone was seen once. The genes are TRBV29-1 and TRBJ2-5; 12 bases align to TRBD1. The V and J ends lost 6 bases and 2 bases, in that order; junction bases with no gene match: 7. The CDR3 runs 15 residues. Germline loops: CDR1 SQVTM, CDR2 ANQGSEA. CDR3 coding DNA: TGCAGCGTGACCCCGGGACAGGGGGCTCAAGAGACCCAGTACTTC. It is translated as CSVTPGQGAQETQYF.

The gene calls are TRBV29-1 and TRBJ2-3, with 9 bases that match TRBD2. V lost 7 bases to trimming and J lost 3 bases; unmatched junction nucleotides: 14. Germline lookup yields CDR1 SQVTM and CDR2 ANQGSEA. The CDR3 totals 16 residues. The DNA of the CDR3 is TGCAGCGCCCTCAGGGTCGGCGGGAGGGCAACAGATACGCAGTATTTT. Translating gives CSALRVGGRATDTQYF.

CDR3 protein: CASSVGPRASTDTQYF. CDR3 DNA sequence: TGTGCCAGCAGCGTTGGGCCCAGGGCTAGCACAGATACGCAGTATTTT. The rearrangement uses TRBV9 and TRBJ2-3, with D possibly matching TRBD1 (5 bases). The CDR3 length is 16 residues. CDR1 is SGDLS and CDR2 is YYNGEE in the germline V gene. Deletions cut 2 bases from V and 0 bases from J, with 13 bases between.

The CDR3 DNA reads as TGCGCCAGCAGTCTCGGGACAGGGGGCGACGAGCAGTACTTC. This encodes CASSLGTGGDEQYF. The J gene is TRBJ2-5, the V gene TRBV5-1, with 12 bases that match TRBD1. The last part of the DNA fits TRBJ2-7 better; the J call may be wrong. CDR1 and CDR2 from the germline V gene are SGHRS and YFSETQ. The CDR3 consists of 14 residues.

V usage is TRBV5-1 and J usage is TRBJ2-1; 9 positions agree with TRBD2. Germline-derived CDR1 and CDR2 are SGHRS and YFSETQ. There are 14 residues in the CDR3. Trimming took 3 bases from V and 7 from J; bases not matched to a gene: 5. CDR3 residues: CASSSLAGWNEQFF. Here the CDR3 DNA reads TGCGCCAGCAGCTCCCTAGCGGGATGGAATGAGCAGTTCTTC.

V and J are TRBV7-2 and TRBJ1-2; possible D gene TRBD1, 5 bases. The V and J ends lost 5 bases and 5 bases respectively, with 12 bases between them. This CDR3 region has 13 residues. Germline CDR1 and CDR2: SGHTA and FQGNSA. The CDR3: CASSLAREYGYTF. Here the CDR3 DNA reads TGTGCCAGCAGCCTCGCCAGGGAGTATGGCTACACCTTC.

Note on this clone: The sample has other DNA sequences that encode this CDR3 too. The V gene is TRBV11-3, the J gene TRBJ2-3; tentatively, D is TRBD2 (6 bases). This CDR3 is built from 14 residues. Germline V gene lookup returns CDR1 SGHNT and CDR2 YENEEA. V was shortened by 3 bases and J by 2 bases, with 9 bases between the two germline ends. In DNA, the CDR3 is TGTGCCAGCAGCTTGGGGAGGTACACAGATACGCAGTATTTT. This translates into CASSLGRYTDTQYF.

The chain joins TRBV19 to TRBJ2-1, with no clear D. The germline V and J ends were trimmed by 3 bases and 10 bases, with 13 bases remaining between them. The CDR3 is 13 amino acids. Germline V lookup: CDR1 LNHDA, CDR2 SQIVND (reference sequence). CDR3 in DNA: TGTGCCAGTAGTATCTATGGTGGCTCCGAGCAGTTCTTC. This encodes CASSIYGGSEQFF. The variable domain in full, with the rest retrieved from reference TRBV19 and TRBJ2-1, is DGGITQSPKYLFRKEGQNVTLSCEQNLNHDAMYWYRQDPGQGLRLIYYSQIVNDFQKGDIAEGYSVSREKKESFPLTVTSAQKNPTAFYLCASSIYGGSEQFFGPGTRLTVL.

This clone occurred once. The J gene is TRBJ2-3, the V gene TRBV9; no firm D call. The CDR3 loop spans 15 amino acids. In germline, CDR1 is SGDLS, CDR2 YYNGEE. Trimming removed 4 bases at V and 3 bases at J, with 15 bases between. CDR3 sequence reads: CASSFYSLGTDTQYF. The DNA for the CDR3 is TGTGCCAGCAGCTTCTACTCGCTGGGGACAGATACGCAGTATTTT.

V and J are TRBV27 and TRBJ2-1, with unresolved D. Trimming took 3 bases from V and 4 from J, leaving 13 bases between them. Germline-derived CDR1 and CDR2 are MNHEY and SMNVEV (reference sequence). This CDR3 contains 15 residues. The CDR3 loop is CASSFGRTLYNEQFF. The DNA of the CDR3 is TGTGCCAGCAGTTTTGGTAGGACCCTATACAATGAGCAGTTCTTC.

The chain recombines TRBV18 with TRBJ1-2, with a possible D match to TRBD1 (5 bases). The V end was cut by 8 bases, the J end by 4 bases, with 17 bases between. Germline-derived CDR1 and CDR2 are KGHSH and LQKENI. The CDR3 has 14 amino acids. This CDR3 reads CASGAGETLYGYTF. CDR3 in DNA: TGTGCCAGCGGGGCAGGAGAGACCCTCTATGGCTACACCTTC.

The chain uses TRBV27 and TRBJ2-7; 16 nucleotides agree with TRBD2. Per germline, CDR1 MNHEY and CDR2 SMNVEV (reference sequence). This CDR3 is 15 amino acids long. The trim removed 5 bases at V and 4 bases at J, leaving 2 bases unmatched. The CDR3: CASSLGLAGGYEQYF. In nucleotides, the CDR3 is TGTGCCAGCAGTCTGGGACTAGCGGGAGGGTACGAGCAGTACTTC.

This clone was picked up a small number of times. This sequence joins TRBV19 and TRBJ1-2; 7 bases are shared with TRBD1. In germline, CDR1 is LNHDA, CDR2 SQIVND (reference sequence). The CDR3 has 11 amino acids. V lost 10 bases to trimming and J lost 7 bases; unmatched junction nucleotides: 6. DNA for the CDR3: TGTGCCACAAGACAGGGAGGTGGCTACACCTTC. Its protein product is CATRQGGGYTF.

The rearrangement uses TRBV28 and TRBJ2-7; 7 positions agree with TRBD1. V trimming: 6 bases; J trimming: 11 bases; junction bases outside the gene matches: 16. The CDR3 spans 14 residues. Germline values: CDR1 MDHEN, CDR2 SYDVKM. The CDR3, as DNA: TGTGCCAGCAGCAACGGGGACAGTCCTATGTCGGAGTACTTC. Translation gives CASSNGDSPMSEYF.

The rearrangement uses TRBV2 and TRBJ2-7; 8 bases line up with TRBD1. The CDR3 runs to 16 residues. The junction had 11 bases not matched to a gene; V was cut back by 5 bases and J by 2 bases. Germline V gives CDR1 SNHLY, CDR2 FYNNEI. The CDR3 DNA reads as TGTGCCAGCAGTCGACAGGGGCAGGGGGTTGCCTACGAGCAGTACTTC. Encoded protein: CASSRQGQGVAYEQYF.

This clone was recorded only once. This chain links TRBV7-2 with TRBJ2-7, with 9 bases aligning to TRBD2. Trimming removed 5 bases from V and 3 bases from J; junction bases left unmatched: 17. CDR1 SGHTA and CDR2 FQGNSA come from the germline V gene. This CDR3 is 18 amino acids long. CDR3 protein: CASSLQPSSGTWYYEQYF. CDR3 bases: TGTGCCAGCAGCCTTCAACCCTCTAGCGGGACTTGGTACTACGAGCAGTACTTC.

V is TRBV5-1 and J is TRBJ2-1, with D perhaps matching TRBD1 (5 bases). Trimming pared 2 bases from V and 9 bases from J, leaving 15 bases between. The CDR3 has 14 amino acids. CDR1 and CDR2 from the germline V gene are SGHRS and YFSETQ. CDR3 region: CASSLVAGFLEQFF. The CDR3 DNA reads TGCGCCAGCAGCTTAGTCGCAGGGTTTCTTGAGCAGTTCTTC.

This clone was recorded only once. The chain employs TRBV13 and TRBJ2-7; D might be TRBD2 (7 bases). The V gene lost 5 bases and the J gene lost 0 bases, with 20 bases spanning the gap. Germline CDR1 reads PRHDT; CDR2 reads FYEKMQ (reference sequence). The CDR3 has 17 residues. This CDR3 is CASSPSTWGGDSYEQYF. As DNA, the CDR3 is TGTGCCAGCAGCCCCAGTACTTGGGGGGGCGACTCCTACGAGCAGTACTTC.

The chain's CDR3 is CASSLEWQVNEQFF. CDR3 sequence (DNA): TGTGCCAGCAGCTTAGAGTGGCAGGTCAATGAGCAGTTCTTC. This rearrangement joins TRBV7-2 to TRBJ2-1; D gene unclear. The CDR3 has 14 residues. Trimming removed 1 base at V and 6 bases at J, with 10 bases between. Germline-derived CDR1 and CDR2 are SGHTA and FQGNSA.

The chain carries TRBV9 and TRBJ1-2, with a weak D call TRBD1 (5 bases). CDR1 is SGDLS and CDR2 is YYNGEE in the germline V gene. This CDR3 comprises 15 residues. Trimming shortened V by 0 bases and J by 2 bases, and 11 bases separated the two germline ends. CDR3 amino acids: CASSVDVRGNYGYTF. The CDR3 nucleotides read TGTGCCAGCAGCGTAGACGTGCGGGGGAACTATGGCTACACCTTC.

The chain combines TRBV27 with TRBJ1-5, with 7 nucleotides matching TRBD1. The CDR3 consists of 16 residues. The germline CDR1 and CDR2 sequences are MNHEY and SMNVEV (reference sequence). V was pared by 6 bases and J by 0 bases, with 8 bases of the junction left unmatched. In DNA form, the CDR3 reads TGTGCCAGCAGCCTCAGGGGGGTGAGTAGCAATCAGCCCCAGCATTTT. Its translation: CASSLRGVSSNQPQHF.

In the case of this clone: Other DNA variants within this sample encode the same CDR3. V is TRBV5-4 and J is TRBJ2-3; 9 bases are shared with TRBD1. With 0 bases clipped from V and 4 bases from J, the junction kept 0 bases outside the gene matches. The CDR3 has 14 amino acids. From germline, CDR1 is SGHNT and CDR2 YYREEE (reference sequence). CDR3 DNA sequence: TGTGCCAGCAGCTTGGGACAGGGGGCAGATACGCAGTATTTT. It encodes CASSLGQGADTQYF.

This chain joins TRBV4-1 and TRBJ1-4; 7 bases agree with TRBD1. Germline CDR1 is MGHRA and CDR2 is YSYEKL. CDR3 size: 15 residues. Germline trimming cut 2 bases from V and 3 bases from J; bases unmatched to any gene: 3. The CDR3 loop reads CASSQTGVANEKLFF. The CDR3, as DNA: TGCGCCAGCAGCCAAACAGGGGTGGCTAATGAAAAACTGTTTTTT.